This section outlines one T cell receptor beta chain sequence together with its context. The sample comes from a study of blood T cell repertoires in COVID-19. Study-wide background: The cDNA or gDNA used as material had been derived from T cells, B-cell-depleted T cells, or PBMCs.

This CDR3 contains 15 residues. V lost 5 bases to trimming and J lost 4 bases; unmatched junction nucleotides: 3. In germline, CDR1 is LGHDT, CDR2 YNNKEL (reference sequence). Some clones are missing from TCRdb's copy, which holds only in-frame ones; the method was immunoSEQ multiplex PCR. The sample records over 300,000 clones, roughly 89% being singletons. The TCR sequence derives from a man in his late teens or twenties with active or convalescent COVID-19. This chain connects TRBV3-1 (or the pseudogene TRBV3-2) to TRBJ2-7; 15 bases are a match to TRBD2. Sequenced input: peripheral blood. As DNA, the CDR3 is TGTGCCAGCAGCTGGGGACTAGCGGGGGGTTACGAGCAGTACTTC. Protein sequence: CASSWGLAGGYEQYF.